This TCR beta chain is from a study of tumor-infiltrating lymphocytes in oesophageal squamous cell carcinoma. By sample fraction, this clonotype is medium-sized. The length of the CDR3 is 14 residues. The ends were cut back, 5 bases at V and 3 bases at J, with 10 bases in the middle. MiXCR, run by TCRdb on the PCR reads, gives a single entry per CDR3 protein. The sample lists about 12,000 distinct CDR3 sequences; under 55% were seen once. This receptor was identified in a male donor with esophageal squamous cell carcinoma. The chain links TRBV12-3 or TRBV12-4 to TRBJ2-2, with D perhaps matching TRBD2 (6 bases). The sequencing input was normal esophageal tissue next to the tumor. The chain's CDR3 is CASSLTRDTGELFF. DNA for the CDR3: TGTGCCAGCAGTCTGACTAGAGACACCGGGGAGCTGTTTTTT.